A selection of T cell receptor beta chains follows, all from one sample in a study of T cell changes during pregnancy in multiple sclerosis. Here immunoSEQ multiplex PCR was the method, and the copy in TCRdb shows in-frame clones only, minus some. Among 35,000 to 45,000 clones listed, about 91% were seen once. The material was CD4+ T cells from peripheral blood mononuclear cells, obtained before pregnancy. All receptors derive from a female donor with multiple sclerosis, enrolled in a pregnancy study. Both conserved end residues are part of each CDR3. A D gene is named only where the DNA matches it firmly. The size entry is marked missing in some rows and otherwise reads once, few, many or a size class.

TRBJ1-1 NA NA TRBV7-2 CASSFTRNTEAFF TGTGCCAGCAGCTTCACGCGGAACACTGAAGCTTTCTTT
TRBJ2-1 TRBD2 NA TRBV5-4 CASSLIAGSTYNEQFF TGTGCCAGCAGCTTGATAGCGGGGTCCACATACAATGAGCAGTTCTTC
TRBJ1-3 NA NA TRBV27 CASNGGNTIYF TGTGCCAGCAACGGGGGAAACACCATATATTTT
TRBJ1-2 NA NA TRBV9 CASSVEGIANYGYTF TGTGCCAGCAGCGTGGAGGGGATAGCTAACTATGGCTACACCTTC
TRBJ2-1 TRBD2 NA TRBV7-2 CASSSLGLAGVEQFF TGTGCCAGCAGTTCCCTGGGACTAGCGGGGGTGGAGCAGTTCTTC
TRBJ1-2 NA NA TRBV6-1 CASSERQGLGYTF TGTGCCAGCAGTGAACGGCAGGGTTTAGGCTACACCTTC
TRBJ1-1 NA few TRBV18 CASSPDSEAFF TGTGCCAGCTCACCCGACAGCGAAGCTTTCTTT
TRBJ2-7 NA NA TRBV7-3 CASSLKAGVGEQYF TGTGCCAGCAGCTTAAAGGCAGGGGTGGGCGAGCAGTACTTC
TRBJ2-6 TRBD1 NA TRBV27 CASGTGNLAGANVLTF TGTGCCAGCGGGACAGGGAATCTAGCCGGGGCCAACGTCCTGACTTTC
TRBJ1-2 TRBD1 NA TRBV27 CASSLVTGYGYTF TGTGCCAGCAGTTTAGTGACAGGGTATGGCTACACCTTC
TRBJ1-1 NA NA TRBV4-1 CASSQDNTNTEAFF TGCGCCAGCAGCCAAGATAACACCAACACTGAAGCTTTCTTT
TRBJ2-4 NA NA TRBV12-5 CASGSRSKNIQYF TGTGCTAGTGGTTCGCGTTCCAAAAACATTCAGTACTTC
TRBJ1-2 TRBD1 NA TRBV9 CASSATGYGYTF TGTGCCAGCAGCGCGACAGGGTATGGCTACACCTTC
TRBJ2-7 NA few TRBV6-1 CASSGDTSEQYF TGTGCCAGCAGTGGGGACACCTCCGAGCAGTACTTC
TRBJ1-5 NA NA TRBV6-1 CATGWGGMNQPQHF TGTGCCACCGGATGGGGGGGGATGAATCAGCCCCAGCATTTT
TRBJ1-4 TRBD1 NA TRBV5-5 CASSSVTGKEKLFF TGTGCCAGCAGCTCGGTGACAGGGAAGGAAAAACTGTTTTTT
TRBJ2-5 TRBD2 once TRBV2 CASLLAGGETQYF TGTGCCAGCTTACTAGCGGGGGGGGAGACCCAGTACTTC
TRBJ2-7 TRBD2 NA TRBV4-3 CASSQQRGREQYF TGCGCCAGCAGCCAACAGCGGGGGCGCGAGCAGTACTTC
TRBJ1-6 NA NA TRBV27 CASSYPTGNSPLHF TGTGCCAGCAGTTACCCGACAGGCAATTCACCCCTCCACTTT
TRBJ2-1 NA NA TRBV7-8 CASSLAAAGVAYNEQFF TGTGCCAGCAGCTTAGCTGCGGCCGGGGTCGCCTACAATGAGCAGTTCTTC
TRBJ2-2 TRBD2 NA TRBV7-3 CASSLIPGGRMGTGELFF TGTGCCAGCAGCTTAATCCCCGGGGGGAGGATGGGCACCGGGGAGCTGTTTTTT
TRBJ2-3 NA NA TRBV7-9 CASSPGVGSTDTQYF TGTGCCAGCAGCCCGGGAGTGGGCAGCACAGATACGCAGTATTTT
TRBJ2-7 TRBD1 NA TRBV5-1 CASSYFKTGGFYEQYF TGCGCCAGCAGCTACTTCAAGACAGGGGGCTTCTACGAGCAGTACTTC
TRBJ2-2 NA NA TRBV6-5 CASSYRRTGNTGELFF TGTGCCAGCAGTTATAGGAGAACAGGGAACACCGGGGAGCTGTTTTTT
TRBJ1-4 NA NA TRBV18 CASSPPMAATNEKLFF TGTGCCAGCTCACCACCGATGGCCGCAACTAATGAAAAACTGTTTTTT
TRBJ1-6 NA few TRBV7-9 CASSPRNASPLHF TGTGCCAGCAGCCCCAGGAATGCCTCACCCCTCCACTTT
TRBJ1-3 NA NA TRBV15 CATSSGTPGNTIYF TGTGCCACCAGCTCCGGGACACCTGGAAACACCATATATTTT
TRBJ1-1 NA few TRBV27 CASSSYDRKAFF TGTGCCAGCAGTTCTTATGACAGAAAGGCTTTCTTT